Here is one TCR beta chain with its context. This sample is drawn from a study of OX40 agonist ivuxolimab in advanced cancers. Here immunoSEQ multiplex PCR was the method, and the copy in TCRdb shows in-frame clones only, minus some. The table has tens of thousands of clones, more than 70% seen once. This CDR3 is built from 14 residues. Germline V lookup: CDR1 LNHDA, CDR2 SQIVND (reference sequence). Losses at the gene ends were 6 bases for V and 6 bases for J; bases not matched to a gene: 5. The sample was CD4+ or CD8+ T cells sorted from blood, taken in a trial of the OX40 agonist ivuxolimab. This TCR came from an adult with an advanced solid tumor such as melanoma, head and neck, liver or kidney cancer. This chain uses TRBV19 with TRBJ2-1; the match to TRBD1 covers 10 bases. The chain's CDR3 is CASRPGTGVNEQFF. CDR3 DNA: TGTGCCAGTAGACCCGGGACAGGGGTCAATGAGCAGTTCTTC.